These T cell receptor beta chains were read from a single sample in a study of human T cells and chemical hapten exposure. MiXCR, applied by TCRdb to the RACE reads, yields one record per CDR3 protein. The data contain a few hundred thousand distinct CDR3 sequences, approximately 5.8% of them singletons. This sample comprised whole blood, obtained in connection with sensitization to the hapten diphenylcyclopropenone (DPC). All receptors come from a woman aged 18-29 years with alopecia areata. Some clones in this sample may be carry-over from other donors' samples. CDR3s include the opening cysteine and the closing phenylalanine or tryptophan. The D gene is left open where the match is weak. The size entry is marked missing in some rows and otherwise reads once, few, many or a size class.

D gene,clone size,J gene,V gene,CDR3 protein,CDR3 DNA
-,many,TRBJ1-3,TRBV4-2,CASSQDWQGQRNTIYF,TGTGCCAGCAGCCAAGATTGGCAGGGCCAGCGGAACACCATATATTTT
-,few,TRBJ2-3,TRBV6-2/TRBV6-3,CASSGGLDTQYF,TGTGCCAGCAGCGGGGGGCTGGATACGCAGTATTTT
-,many,TRBJ1-1,TRBV12-3/TRBV12-4,CASSLGQTEAFF,TGTGCCAGCAGTTTAGGACAGACAGAAGCTTTCTTT
-,many,TRBJ2-7,TRBV28,CASSRQDTHEQYF,TGTGCCAGCAGTCGACAGGATACCCACGAGCAGTACTTC
-,few,TRBJ1-2,TRBV6-6,CASSYNGQPRYGYTF,TGTGCCAGCAGTTACAACGGACAGCCGCGGTATGGCTACACCTTC
-,-,TRBJ2-5,TRBV5-1,CASSLYSVQETQYF,TGCGCCAGCAGCTTGTACTCTGTGCAAGAGACCCAGTACTTC
TRBD1,few,TRBJ2-3,TRBV11-3,CASSPDRGPSDTQYF,TGTGCCAGCAGCCCAGATAGGGGGCCCTCAGATACGCAGTATTTT
-,few,TRBJ2-1,TRBV2,CASSEIGARQFF,TGTGCCAGCAGTGAAATCGGCGCACGGCAGTTCTTC
-,many,TRBJ1-2,TRBV6-5,CASSYSQQDHGYTF,TGTGCCAGCAGTTACTCTCAACAGGACCATGGCTACACCTTC
-,many,TRBJ1-6,TRBV7-9,CASSLGRGRDASPLHF,TGTGCCAGCAGCTTAGGCCGGGGCAGGGATGCTTCACCCCTCCACTTT
-,few,TRBJ2-3,TRBV11-1,CASSPDSKDTQYF,TGTGCCAGCAGTCCAGACAGCAAAGATACGCAGTATTTT
-,many,TRBJ1-2,TRBV20-1,CSARDGERYYGYTF,TGCAGTGCTAGAGACGGGGAGCGCTACTATGGCTACACCTTC
TRBD1,few,TRBJ1-2,TRBV6-2/TRBV6-3,CASSSWTGSSGYGYTF,TGTGCCAGCAGTTCCTGGACAGGGAGTAGTGGCTATGGCTACACCTTC
TRBD1,-,TRBJ2-7,TRBV27,CASSFTGVSSYEQYF,TGTGCCAGCAGTTTCACAGGGGTCTCTTCCTACGAGCAGTACTTC
-,-,TRBJ1-5,TRBV12-5,CASGVGRNQPQHF,TGTGCTAGTGGGGTGGGTCGCAATCAGCCCCAGCATTTT
TRBD1,-,TRBJ2-5,TRBV2,CASSAHGDSWFQETQYF,TGTGCCAGCAGTGCCCATGGGGACAGTTGGTTCCAAGAGACCCAGTACTTC
TRBD2,few,TRBJ2-1,TRBV3-1,CASSLWTSGGSYNEQFF,TGTGCCAGCAGCCTGTGGACTAGCGGGGGGTCCTACAATGAGCAGTTCTTC
-,few,TRBJ2-1,TRBV6-6,CASSYSTRTAMRKFF,TGTGCCAGCAGTTACTCGACGCGAACCGCAATGAGGAAGTTCTTC
-,-,TRBJ1-4,TRBV6-4,CASGPWTGPTTNEKLFF,TGTGCCAGCGGGCCGTGGACTGGGCCGACAACTAATGAAAAACTGTTTTTT
-,-,TRBJ1-2,TRBV7-6,CASSFYRDYGYTF,TGTGCCAGCAGCTTTTACAGGGATTATGGCTACACCTTC
-,many,TRBJ1-1,TRBV27,CASSGKATEAFF,TGTGCCAGCAGTGGCAAAGCCACTGAAGCTTTCTTT
-,many,TRBJ1-1,TRBV18,CASSPGISTEAFF,TGTGCCAGCTCACCAGGGATTAGCACTGAAGCTTTCTTT
TRBD1,many,TRBJ1-3,TRBV9,CASSVQGGFGNTIYF,TGTGCCAGCAGCGTACAGGGGGGGTTTGGAAACACCATATATTTT
TRBD1,many,TRBJ1-2,TRBV18,CASSPRTGQDGYTF,TGTGCCAGCTCACCACGGACAGGGCAGGATGGCTACACCTTC
-,many,TRBJ2-5,TRBV29-1,CSVSEGDTAGQETQYF,TGCAGCGTCTCAGAGGGAGACACCGCCGGACAAGAGACCCAGTACTTC
-,many,TRBJ1-5,TRBV18,CASSPTGNQPQHF,TGTGCCAGCAGCCCGACGGGGAATCAGCCCCAGCATTTT
-,few,TRBJ1-2,TRBV12-3/TRBV12-4,CASSPTETAYGYTF,TGTGCCAGCAGCCCCACCGAAACAGCCTATGGCTACACCTTC
-,many,TRBJ2-2,TRBV4-2,CASSQEPWVVAGTGELFF,TGTGCCAGCAGCCAAGAGCCTTGGGTAGTTGCCGGAACCGGGGAGCTGTTTTTT
-,few,TRBJ1-3,TRBV7-9,CATRGLTDGNTIYF,TGTGCCACCCGGGGCTTGACGGATGGAAACACCATATATTTT
-,few,TRBJ2-2,TRBV7-8,CASSLNTPNTGELFF,TGTGCCAGCAGCTTGAACACGCCGAACACCGGGGAGCTGTTTTTT
-,few,TRBJ1-5,TRBV12-3/TRBV12-4,CASRASGTSNQPQHF,TGTGCCAGCAGAGCCTCGGGGACAAGCAATCAGCCCCAGCATTTT
TRBD2,few,TRBJ2-1,TRBV7-2,CASSLELAGAFNEQFF,TGTGCCAGCAGCTTAGAGCTAGCGGGGGCCTTCAATGAGCAGTTCTTC
TRBD1,many,TRBJ1-2,TRBV4-3,CASSHSFRTGKNYGYTF,TGCGCCAGCAGCCACTCCTTCAGGACAGGGAAGAACTATGGCTACACCTTC